Below, 13 T cell receptor beta chains from the same sample are listed, as sequenced in a study of human T cells and chemical hapten exposure. RNA extraction used unfractionated whole blood as the source of total RNA. Using its own MiXCR run on the 5' RACE reads, TCRdb lists one record per CDR3 protein. This table holds about 140,000 distinct CDR3 sequences, about 4.3% found once. These receptors originate from a female donor in good health.

In this sample, this clonotype turned up a few times. The V call is TRBV12-3 or TRBV12-4, the J call TRBJ1-4; 11 bases align to TRBD1. The J segment lost 2 bases and the V segment lost 5 bases, leaving 7 bases of the junction unmatched. The CDR3 length is 17 residues. The CDR3 sequence: CASSPGDRGTTNEKLFF. CDR3 in DNA: TGTGCCAGCAGTCCGGGGGACAGGGGGACTACTAATGAAAAACTGTTTTTT.

This clonotype came up a few times. The chain uses TRBV11-2 and TRBJ1-3, with TRBD1 as a possible D gene (6 bases). Germline assignment: CDR1 SGHAT and CDR2 FQNNGV. Trimming cost V 5 bases and J 2 bases, with 19 bases left between them. The CDR3 spans 17 residues. CDR3 loop: CASSTRPPGATGNTIYF. The CDR3 DNA follows: TGTGCCAGCAGCACTAGACCGCCAGGGGCCACTGGAAACACCATATATTTT.

This chain joins TRBV19 and TRBJ1-2; D perhaps matches TRBD1 (5 bases). Germline values: CDR1 LNHDA, CDR2 SQIVND (reference sequence). The CDR3 length is 14 residues. Between the trimmed V and J ends, which lost 5 bases and 6 bases, there was a span of 16 bases. In nucleotides, the CDR3 is TGTGCCAGTAGTCTCCCGGCCGGGGACGATGGCTACACCTTC. This gives the protein CASSLPAGDDGYTF.

This clonotype was detected ten times or more. The chain employs TRBV6-6 and TRBJ2-3; D unclear. Germline V gene data show CDR1 as MNHNY and CDR2 as SVGAGI (reference sequence). With 0 bases removed from V and 2 bases from J, the gap between germline ends came to 6 bases. This CDR3 has 14 residues. The CDR3 coding sequence is TGTGCCAGCAGTTACTCGAGTGCCACAGATACGCAGTATTTT. Translated: CASSYSSATDTQYF.

This clonotype was counted ten times or more. The chain is built from TRBV6-5 and TRBJ1-5, with D possibly TRBD1 on 6 matching bases. Per the germline V gene, CDR1 is MNHEY and CDR2 is SVGAGI. The CDR3 totals 16 residues. V was shortened by 5 bases and J by 0 bases, with 14 bases between the two germline ends. The CDR3 coding sequence is TGTGCCAGCAGTACCAGGGGTTGGGGTAGCAATCAGCCCCAGCATTTT. Protein: CASSTRGWGSNQPQHF.

This clonotype was detected only a few times. In DNA form, the CDR3 reads TGTGCCAGCAGTCGAGGGACCTCTGGTGAGCAGTTCTTC. This gives the protein CASSRGTSGEQFF. This chain links TRBV12-3 or TRBV12-4 with TRBJ2-1, with D possibly being TRBD1 or TRBD2 (5 bases each). The germline V and J ends were trimmed by 5 bases and 9 bases, with 14 bases remaining between them. CDR3 length equals 13 residues.

V is TRBV20-1 and J is TRBJ2-7; tentatively, D is TRBD2 (6 bases). The CDR3 is 16 residues long. Trimming took off 3 bases at V and 0 bases at J, with 18 bases between the two ends. Germline V gene lookup returns CDR1 DFQATT and CDR2 SNEGSKA (reference sequence). In nucleotides, the CDR3 is TGCAGTGCTAGTTTGGATGTCGGGGGTAGCTCCTACGAGCAGTACTTC. Its protein is CSASLDVGGSSYEQYF.

This clonotype was seen at least ten times. J is TRBJ1-6 and V is TRBV12-3 or TRBV12-4; TRBD1 matches 9 bases. Unmatched junction bases numbered 0, after V lost 3 bases and J lost 0 bases. The CDR3 loop spans 16 amino acids. The CDR3 region is CASSLGQGSYNSPLHF. The CDR3 coding sequence is TGTGCCAGCAGTTTGGGACAGGGCTCCTATAATTCACCCCTCCACTTT.

This clonotype was seen a few times. The chain employs TRBV13 and TRBJ2-7; D remains unclear. Germline V CDR1 and CDR2: PRHDT, FYEKMQ (reference sequence). The CDR3 spans 13 residues. Trimming pared 5 bases from V and 5 bases from J, leaving 13 bases between. CDR3 DNA sequence: TGTGCCAGCAGCCTGACGACTGTTGACGAGCAGTACTTC. This translates into CASSLTTVDEQYF.

This clonotype was counted ten times or more. The chain employs TRBV30 and TRBJ1-2; weak D call: TRBD1 (5 bases). CDR1 GTSNPN and CDR2 SVGIG come from the germline V gene (reference sequence). V dropped 4 bases and J dropped 2 bases, with 11 bases sitting between them. The CDR3 loop spans 13 amino acids. CDR3 region: CAWTGSANYGYTF. The CDR3 nucleotides are TGTGCCTGGACAGGGAGTGCCAACTATGGCTACACCTTC.

This clonotype showed up many times. V gene TRBV4-3 combines with J gene TRBJ2-2; tentative D call: TRBD1 (6 bases). V lost 3 bases to trimming and J lost 4 bases, with 24 bases between them. CDR3 length: 19 amino acids. Germline loops: CDR1 LGHNA, CDR2 YSLEER. The chain's CDR3 is CASSQIGTGQLTLTGELFF. Written as DNA, the CDR3 is TGCGCCAGCAGCCAGATAGGGACGGGACAACTAACCCTCACCGGGGAGCTGTTTTTT.

This clonotype was detected ten times or more. The chain couples TRBV7-2 to TRBJ1-1; 7 bases are shared with TRBD1. The V gene's germline CDR1 is SGHTA and CDR2 FQGNSA. The length of the CDR3 is 13 residues. V lost 2 bases and J lost 4; bases outside the gene matches: 1. CDR3 residues: CASSLTGVTEAFF. CDR3 bases: TGTGCCAGCAGCTTAACAGGGGTCACTGAAGCTTTCTTT.

This clonotype appeared many times. This rearrangement joins TRBV6-5 to TRBJ1-1, with 7 bases matching TRBD1. CDR1 MNHEY and CDR2 SVGAGI come from the germline V gene. Trimming cost V 6 bases and J 0 bases; bases outside gene matches: 10. The CDR3 covers 16 residues. The CDR3 spells CASSHPPQGLNTEAFF. The CDR3 region has the DNA TGTGCCAGCAGCCACCCACCACAGGGGCTGAACACTGAAGCTTTCTTT.